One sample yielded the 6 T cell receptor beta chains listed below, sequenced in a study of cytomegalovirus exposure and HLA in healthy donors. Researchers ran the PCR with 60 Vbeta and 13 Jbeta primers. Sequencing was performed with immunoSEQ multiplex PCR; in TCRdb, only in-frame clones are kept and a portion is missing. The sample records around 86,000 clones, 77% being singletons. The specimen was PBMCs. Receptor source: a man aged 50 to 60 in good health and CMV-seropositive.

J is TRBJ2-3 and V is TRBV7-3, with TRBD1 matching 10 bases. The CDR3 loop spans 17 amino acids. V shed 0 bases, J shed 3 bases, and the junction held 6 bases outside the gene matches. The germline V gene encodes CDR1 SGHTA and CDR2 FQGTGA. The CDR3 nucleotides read TGTGCCAGCAGCTTAACAAGGACAGGGGGTAGTACAGATACGCAGTATTTT. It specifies CASSLTRTGGSTDTQYF.

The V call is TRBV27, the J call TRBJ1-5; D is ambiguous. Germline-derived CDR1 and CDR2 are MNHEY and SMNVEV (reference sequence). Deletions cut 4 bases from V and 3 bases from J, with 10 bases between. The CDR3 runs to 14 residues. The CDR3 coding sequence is TGTGCCAGCAGTTATCAGGCTGACAATCAGCCCCAGCATTTT. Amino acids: CASSYQADNQPQHF.

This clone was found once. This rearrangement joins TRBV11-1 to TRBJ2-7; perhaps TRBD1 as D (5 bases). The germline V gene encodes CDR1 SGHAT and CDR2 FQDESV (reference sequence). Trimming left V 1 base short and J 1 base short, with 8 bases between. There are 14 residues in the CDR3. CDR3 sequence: CASSLVRGSYEQYF. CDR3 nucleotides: TGTGCCAGCAGCTTAGTAAGGGGTTCCTACGAGCAGTACTTC.

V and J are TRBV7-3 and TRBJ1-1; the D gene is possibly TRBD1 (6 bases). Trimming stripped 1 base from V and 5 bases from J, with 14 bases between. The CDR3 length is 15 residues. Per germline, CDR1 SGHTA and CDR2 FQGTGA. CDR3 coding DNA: TGTGCCAGCAGCTTAAGGTGGGACACGGATACTGAAGCTTTCTTT. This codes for CASSLRWDTDTEAFF.

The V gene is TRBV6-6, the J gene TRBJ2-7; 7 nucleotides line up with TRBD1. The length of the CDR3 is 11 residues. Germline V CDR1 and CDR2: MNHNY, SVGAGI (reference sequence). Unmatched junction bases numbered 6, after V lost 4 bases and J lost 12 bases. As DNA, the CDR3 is TGTGCCAGCAGTTCAAGGGGGCGCCTGTACTTC. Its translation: CASSSRGRLYF.

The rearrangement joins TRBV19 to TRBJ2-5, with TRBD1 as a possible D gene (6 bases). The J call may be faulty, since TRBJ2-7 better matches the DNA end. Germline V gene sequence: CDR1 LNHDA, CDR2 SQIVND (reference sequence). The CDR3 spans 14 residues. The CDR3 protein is CASSRTVSSYEQYF. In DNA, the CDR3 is TGTGCCAGTAGCCGGACAGTATCGAGCTACGAGCAGTACTTC.